This TCR beta chain was sequenced during a study of blood T cell repertoires in COVID-19. Study context: Sources were T cells, B-cell-depleted T cells, or PBMCs; the material itself was cDNA or gDNA.

As originally analysed: From reference gene primer amplification, estimates of nucleated cell counts were derived. Assay: immunoSEQ multiplex PCR; the TCRdb copy retains only in-frame clones and omits some. V, J and clone size derive from that table, while D and trimming were established from the DNA sequence. The repertoire consists of about 250,000 clones, with roughly 87% occurring once and the leading ten covering about 6%. Participant age was roughly 18 to 100 years, and participants resided in 20 to 30 US areas. Participants had their cohort set by participant-reported clinical history. Germline CDR1 is LNHDA and CDR2 is SQIVND (reference sequence). This CDR3 is 14 amino acids long. Deletions cut 6 bases from V and 2 bases from J, with 11 bases between.

The gene calls are TRBV19 and TRBJ1-3; D gene ambiguous. This TCR came from a woman aged 25 to 39 with acute COVID-19. The sample consisted of PBMCs or T cells enriched from blood (not recorded which). In nucleotides, the CDR3 is TGTGCCAGTAGATCCGGAGGTGCTGGAAACACCATATATTTT. Its translation: CASRSGGAGNTIYF. The full variable domain, completed using reference TRBV19 and TRBJ1-3, is DGGITQSPKYLFRKEGQNVTLSCEQNLNHDAMYWYRQDPGQGLRLIYYSQIVNDFQKGDIAEGYSVSREKKESFPLTVTSAQKNPTAFYLCASRSGGAGNTIYFGEGSWLTVV.